The 27 T cell receptor beta chains presented below share a single source sample, sequenced in a study of T cells in localized non-small cell lung cancer. Here immunoSEQ multiplex PCR was the method, and the copy in TCRdb shows in-frame clones only, minus some. The sample holds under 45,000 clones; 75% to 85% are singletons and the top ten take roughly 8%. Sequenced here: PBMCs, sampled before any cancer treatment. These receptors were taken from a man between 40 and 70 years old with stage II lung adenocarcinoma.

This sequence joins TRBV6-1 and TRBJ1-5; D not resolved. This CDR3 has 15 residues. The germline V gene encodes CDR1 MNHNS and CDR2 SASEGT. Trimming pared 6 bases from V and 3 bases from J, leaving 15 bases between. The CDR3 DNA sequence: TGTGCCAGCAGCCTCACGAGAGCGCCCAATCAGCCCCAGCATTTT. It translates to CASSLTRAPNQPQHF.

The chain employs TRBV5-4 and TRBJ1-5, with D maybe TRBD1 (5 bases). CDR1 and CDR2 (germline): SGHNT, YYREEE (reference sequence). The ends were cut back, 2 bases at V and 0 bases at J, with 21 bases in the middle. The CDR3 loop spans 19 amino acids. The CDR3 protein is CASSLHFRDGKDSNQPQHF. The CDR3 nucleotides are TGTGCCAGCAGCTTACACTTCCGGGACGGAAAAGATAGCAATCAGCCCCAGCATTTT. The full variable domain, its missing parts supplied by reference TRBV5-4 and TRBJ1-5, is ETGVTQSPTHLIKTRGQQVTLRCSSQSGHNTVSWYQQALGQGPQFIFQYYREEENGRGNFPPRFSGLQFPNYSSELNVNALELDDSALYLCASSLHFRDGKDSNQPQHFGDGTRLSIL.

The V call is TRBV19, the J call TRBJ1-1, with D unclear. The CDR3 is 13 residues long. The V end was cut by 1 base, the J end by 4 bases, with 7 bases between. CDR1 LNHDA and CDR2 SQIVND come from the germline V gene (reference sequence). CDR3 nucleotides: TGTGCCAGTAGTATAGGGCGGACCACTGAAGCTTTCTTT. The encoded protein is CASSIGRTTEAFF.

The rearrangement joins TRBV10-2 to TRBJ1-5; possible D gene TRBD1, 5 bases. The CDR3 runs 13 residues. Trimming took off 7 bases at V and 4 bases at J, with 11 bases between the two ends. Germline CDR1 is WSHSY and CDR2 is SAAADI. The CDR3 here is CASNRGGNQPQHF. CDR3 nucleotides: TGCGCCAGCAATCGGGGCGGTAATCAGCCCCAGCATTTT.

The CDR3 here is CASSEDPYGYTF. The CDR3 region has the DNA TGTGCCAGCAGTGAAGACCCCTATGGCTACACCTTC. This rearrangement joins TRBV28 to TRBJ1-2; D call uncertain. Germline V gene sequence: CDR1 MDHEN, CDR2 SYDVKM. There are 12 residues in the CDR3. V was trimmed by 5 bases and J by 4 bases, leaving 8 bases between them.

The rearrangement uses TRBV9 and TRBJ2-7, with 8 positions matching TRBD2. In germline, CDR1 is SGDLS, CDR2 YYNGEE. V lost 4 bases and J lost 7; bases outside the gene matches: 13. The CDR3 contains 15 residues. CDR3: CASSSRDTREEEQYF. CDR3 nucleotide sequence: TGTGCCAGCAGCTCAAGGGACACGCGGGAGGAGGAGCAGTACTTC.

The CDR3 DNA reads as TGTGCCAGCAGGGGGGACAGATTCTACGAGCAGTACTTC. Translation gives CASRGDRFYEQYF. This chain uses TRBV2 with TRBJ2-7, with 7 bases matching TRBD1. Germline trimming cut 6 bases from V and 3 bases from J; bases unmatched to any gene: 5. The CDR3 is 13 residues long. Per the germline V gene, CDR1 is SNHLY and CDR2 is FYNNEI.

This clone has a single count. The rearrangement uses TRBV28 and TRBJ2-7; D is unclear. CDR1 is MDHEN and CDR2 is SYDVKM in the germline V gene. The CDR3 covers 14 residues. With 6 bases removed from V and 0 bases from J, the gap between germline ends came to 12 bases. This CDR3 is CASSGPLSSYEQYF. CDR3 bases: TGTGCCAGCAGCGGTCCCCTTAGCTCCTACGAGCAGTACTTC.

The V and J genes are TRBV21-1 and TRBJ1-1; the D call of TRBD1 is as the table states it, not checked on the DNA. TRBV21-1 has pseudogene status. CDR3 length: 15 residues. The CDR3 is CASSKEYRVDTEAFF. CDR3 sequence (DNA): TGTGCCAGCAGCAAAGAATACAGGGTGGACACTGAAGCTTTCTTT.

The V call is TRBV29-1, the J call TRBJ1-1; no clear D. CDR1 and CDR2 from the germline V gene are SQVTM and ANQGSEA. Trimming pared 4 bases from V and 5 bases from J, leaving 11 bases between. CDR3 length equals 12 residues. CDR3 sequence (DNA): TGCAGCGTTGTGGTTACGGGAACTGAAGCTTTCTTT. It yields the protein CSVVVTGTEAFF.

This chain uses TRBV29-1 with TRBJ2-2; 11 positions match TRBD2. Germline values: CDR1 SQVTM, CDR2 ANQGSEA. The V gene end was trimmed by 6 bases and the J gene end by 0 bases; junction bases not matched to a gene: 6. This CDR3 region has 16 residues. The DNA of the CDR3 is TGCAGCGTGAGTGGGACTAGCGGTGCGAACACCGGGGAGCTGTTTTTT. Its protein product is CSVSGTSGANTGELFF.

The chain has TRBV18 and TRBJ2-2; TRBD1 is a possible D gene (5 bases). CDR1 and CDR2 (germline): KGHSH, LQKENI. The CDR3 consists of 14 residues. The ends were cut back, 3 bases at V and 1 base at J, with 6 bases in the middle. CDR3 loop: CASSPQGNTGELFF. The DNA for the CDR3 is TGTGCCAGCTCACCCCAGGGGAACACCGGGGAGCTGTTTTTT. Variable domain in full (rest from reference TRBV18 and TRBJ2-2): NAGVMQNPRHLVRRRGQEARLRCSPMKGHSHVYWYRQLPEEGLKFMVYLQKENIIDESGMPKERFSAEFPKEGPSILRIQQVVRGDSAAYFCASSPQGNTGELFFGEGSRLTVL.

This chain links TRBV5-1 with TRBJ1-1; 7 bases agree with TRBD1. This CDR3 is 15 amino acids long. The J segment lost 1 base and the V segment lost 4 bases, leaving 7 bases of the junction unmatched. CDR1 is SGHRS, CDR2 YFSETQ, per germline. The CDR3 loop is CASSAGGAGNTEAFF. DNA for the CDR3: TGCGCCAGCAGCGCAGGGGGGGCCGGGAACACTGAAGCTTTCTTT.

The chain carries TRBV7-9 and TRBJ2-3; 7 nucleotides match TRBD1. Germline V CDR1 and CDR2: SEHNR, FQNEAQ (reference sequence). V was pared by 6 bases and J by 5 bases, with 5 bases of the junction left unmatched. The CDR3 sequence is 13 residues long. CDR3 protein: CASSHTGVDTQYF. DNA for the CDR3: TGTGCCAGCAGTCATACAGGGGTAGATACGCAGTATTTT.

J is TRBJ1-1 and V is TRBV10-3; 11 nucleotides agree with TRBD1. The CDR3 loop spans 14 amino acids. With V trimmed by 4 bases and J by 12 bases, 10 bases remained unmatched. Germline CDR1 ENHRY, CDR2 SYGVKD. CDR3 in DNA: TGTGCCATCAGTGTTGGGACAGGGGGGAGTTCGTCTTTCTTT. Protein product: CAISVGTGGSSSFF.

The V call is TRBV5-5, the J call TRBJ2-3, with D possibly TRBD2 on 6 matching bases. Looked up from germline, CDR1 is SGHKS and CDR2 is YYEKEE (reference sequence). Trimming stripped 4 bases from V and 0 bases from J, with 9 bases between. This CDR3 comprises 14 residues. CDR3 sequence: CASSPGTSTDTQYF. The CDR3 DNA reads TGTGCCAGCAGCCCTGGGACTAGCACAGATACGCAGTATTTT. The full variable domain, its missing parts supplied by reference TRBV5-5 and TRBJ2-3, is DAGVTQSPTHLIKTRGQQVTLRCSPISGHKSVSWYQQVLGQGPQFIFQYYEKEERGRGNFPDRFSARQFPNYSSELNVNALLLGDSALYLCASSPGTSTDTQYFGPGTRLTVL.

V gene TRBV7-2 combines with J gene TRBJ2-6; D is perhaps TRBD2 (5 bases). The length of the CDR3 is 17 residues. V dropped 5 bases and J dropped 2 bases, with 16 bases sitting between them. CDR1 is SGHTA and CDR2 is FQGNSA in the germline V gene. The CDR3 DNA is TGTGCCAGCAGCCCAGGACGGTTTAGCGCTGGGGCCAACGTCCTGACTTTC. Protein product: CASSPGRFSAGANVLTF.

This clone was detected only a few times. The chain is built from TRBV9 and TRBJ2-1, with 12 positions matching TRBD2. Per germline, CDR1 SGDLS and CDR2 YYNGEE. The J segment lost 7 bases and the V segment lost 4 bases, leaving 18 bases of the junction unmatched. CDR3 length equals 19 residues. The DNA of the CDR3 is TGTGCCAGCAGCCCGAGACCCTCTAGCGGGAGGGCCCTCGGGAATGAGCAGTTCTTC. Amino acids: CASSPRPSSGRALGNEQFF.

The genes are TRBV19 and TRBJ1-4; tentatively, D is TRBD1 (6 bases). CDR1 and CDR2 (germline): LNHDA, SQIVND (reference sequence). With 6 bases removed from V and 5 bases from J, the gap between germline ends came to 13 bases. This CDR3 is built from 14 residues. The CDR3 DNA reads TGTGCCAGTAGCCGATGGGGGCCCAATGAAAAACTGTTTTTT. This gives the protein CASSRWGPNEKLFF.

There are a few counts of this clone. This sequence joins TRBV15 and TRBJ2-3; D might be TRBD1 or TRBD2, each matching 5 bases. Trimming stripped 9 bases from V and 1 base from J, with 11 bases between. Per germline, CDR1 LNHNV and CDR2 YYDKDF (reference sequence). There are 13 residues in the CDR3. The CDR3 coding sequence is TGTGCCACTAAAAGAGGGGGCACAGATACGCAGTATTTT. As protein: CATKRGGTDTQYF.

This chain joins TRBV7-6 and TRBJ2-1, with unresolved D. Germline loops: CDR1 SGHVS, CDR2 FNYEAQ. This CDR3 contains 14 residues. Trimming shortened V by 3 bases and J by 8 bases, and 14 bases separated the two germline ends. Here the CDR3 DNA reads TGTGCCAGCAGCTTGGGTTTGGGCGGAGATGAGCAGTTCTTC. Amino acid sequence: CASSLGLGGDEQFF. The full variable domain, in which reference TRBV7-6 and TRBJ2-1 provide the parts outside the CDR3, is GAGVSQSPRYKVTKRGQDVALRCDPISGHVSLYWYRQALGQGPEFLTYFNYEAQQDKSGLPNDRFSAERPEGSISTLTIQRTEQRDSAMYRCASSLGLGGDEQFFGPGTRLTVL.

A remark on this clone: A junction end diverges from the germline sequence, so it may reflect a read error. The chain recombines TRBV6-6 with TRBJ1-2; D is undetermined. Germline lookup yields CDR1 MNHNY and CDR2 SVGAGI (reference sequence). The CDR3 is made up of 11 amino acids. CDR3 amino acids: CASSRGPLPDF. The CDR3 DNA sequence: TGTGCCAGCAGTCGGGGTCCGCTCCCAGACTTC.

V gene TRBV7-2 combines with J gene TRBJ2-1, with a possible D match to TRBD2 (6 bases). V shed 2 bases and J shed 0 bases, with 11 bases lying between them. CDR3 length: 16 residues. Germline V gives CDR1 SGHTA, CDR2 FQGNSA. The CDR3 sequence is CASSLSSGGSYNEQFF. For the CDR3, the DNA is TGTGCCAGCAGCTTAAGTAGCGGAGGCTCCTACAATGAGCAGTTCTTC.

The chain recombines TRBV11-2 with TRBJ2-1; D call uncertain. This CDR3 is 11 amino acids long. V lost 5 bases to trimming and J lost 6 bases, with 5 bases between them. CDR1 is SGHAT, CDR2 FQNNGV, per germline. CDR3: CASSHFNEQFF. The CDR3 region has the DNA TGTGCCAGCAGCCACTTCAATGAGCAGTTCTTC.

V gene TRBV12-5 combines with J gene TRBJ2-3; D may be TRBD2 (6 bases). Per the germline V gene, CDR1 is LGHNT and CDR2 is FRNRAP. Trimming cost V 7 bases and J 4 bases, with 12 bases left between them. The CDR3 has 13 residues. The CDR3 DNA is TGTGCTAGTGCCACTAGCAACGCAGATACGCAGTATTTT. This translates into CASATSNADTQYF.

This clone was seen a few times. The V and J genes are TRBV7-9 and TRBJ2-1; D is perhaps TRBD1 (5 bases). This CDR3 contains 15 residues. Between the trimmed V and J ends, which lost 4 bases and 7 bases, there was a span of 17 bases. CDR1 is SEHNR and CDR2 is FQNEAQ in the germline V gene (reference sequence). The CDR3 loop is CASSSNLRGRNEQFF. In DNA, the CDR3 is TGTGCCAGCAGCTCTAATCTTAGGGGTAGGAATGAGCAGTTCTTC. The variable domain in full, completed from reference TRBV7-9 and TRBJ2-1, reads DTGVSQNPRHKITKRGQNVTFRCDPISEHNRLYWYRQTLGQGPEFLTYFQNEAQLEKSRLLSDRFSAERPKGSFSTLEIQRTEQGDSAMYLCASSSNLRGRNEQFFGPGTRLTVL.

This chain links TRBV4-2 with TRBJ1-3; a weak D match, TRBD1 (5 bases). This CDR3 is built from 17 residues. Germline loops: CDR1 LGHNA, CDR2 YNFKEQ. The ends were cut back, 0 bases at V and 3 bases at J, with 15 bases in the middle. The chain's CDR3 is CASSQDKWRGSGNTIYF. DNA of the CDR3: TGTGCCAGCAGCCAAGATAAATGGAGGGGAAGTGGAAACACCATATATTTT.